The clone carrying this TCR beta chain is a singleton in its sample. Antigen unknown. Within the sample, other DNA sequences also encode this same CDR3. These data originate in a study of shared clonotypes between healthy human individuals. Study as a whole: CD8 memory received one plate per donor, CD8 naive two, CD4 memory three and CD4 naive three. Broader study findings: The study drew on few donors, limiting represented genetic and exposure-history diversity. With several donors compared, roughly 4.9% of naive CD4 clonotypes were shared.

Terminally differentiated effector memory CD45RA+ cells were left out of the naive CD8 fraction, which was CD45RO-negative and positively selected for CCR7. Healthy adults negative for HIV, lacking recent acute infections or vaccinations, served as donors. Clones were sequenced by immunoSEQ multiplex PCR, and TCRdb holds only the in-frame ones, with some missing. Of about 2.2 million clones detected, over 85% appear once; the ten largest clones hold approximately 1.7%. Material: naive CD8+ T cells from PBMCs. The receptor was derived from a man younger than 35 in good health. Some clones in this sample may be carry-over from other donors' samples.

The CDR3 region is CASSLKREVYNEQFF. CDR3 coding DNA: TGTGCCAGCAGCTTGAAGAGGGAGGTCTACAATGAGCAGTTCTTC. The V call is TRBV5-4, the J call TRBJ2-1, with D perhaps TRBD2 (6 bases). Germline V CDR1 and CDR2: SGHNT, YYREEE (reference sequence). With 1 base removed from V and 3 bases from J, the gap between germline ends came to 11 bases. This CDR3 has 15 amino acids.